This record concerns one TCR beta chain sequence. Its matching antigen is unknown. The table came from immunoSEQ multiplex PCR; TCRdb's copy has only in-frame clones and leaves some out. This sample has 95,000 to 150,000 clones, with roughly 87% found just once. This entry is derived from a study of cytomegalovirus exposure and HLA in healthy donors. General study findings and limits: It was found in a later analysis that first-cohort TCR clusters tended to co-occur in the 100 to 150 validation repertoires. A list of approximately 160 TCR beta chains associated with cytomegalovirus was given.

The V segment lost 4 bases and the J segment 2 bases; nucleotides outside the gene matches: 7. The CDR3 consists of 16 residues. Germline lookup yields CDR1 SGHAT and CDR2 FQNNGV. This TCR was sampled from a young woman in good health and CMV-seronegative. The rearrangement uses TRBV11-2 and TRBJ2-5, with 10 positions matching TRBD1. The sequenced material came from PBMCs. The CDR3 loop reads CASSSRDRGLQETQYF. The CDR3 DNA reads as TGTGCCAGCAGCTCCCGGGACAGGGGTTTACAAGAGACCCAGTACTTC.